The source of this TCR beta chain is a study of cytomegalovirus exposure and HLA in healthy donors. Study-wide results and limits: The authors enumerated under 200 TCR beta chains as linked to cytomegalovirus. The majority of TCR sequences were rare, yet some public TCRs appeared in many donors.

The germline gives CDR1 LNHNV, CDR2 YYDKDF (reference sequence). Deletions cut 4 bases from V and 1 base from J, with 16 bases between. The CDR3 contains 17 residues. The donors were members of the approximately 120-subject validation cohort (separate from the approximately 670-subject first cohort). Regarding this clone: The antigen is undetermined.

Data came from immunoSEQ multiplex PCR; TCRdb stores just in-frame clones and leaves some out. The data contain around 75,000 clones, just under 85% of them seen just once; the ten biggest clones take up 3%. The TCR comes from a man under 40 in good health and CMV-seronegative. The chain couples TRBV15 to TRBJ1-4; D is undetermined. Sequenced input: PBMCs. CDR3 in amino acids: CATSIEYGGRTNEKLFF. In DNA, the CDR3 is TGTGCCACCAGCATCGAATATGGAGGTAGAACTAATGAAAAACTGTTTTTT. Using reference TRBV15 and TRBJ1-4 for the parts outside the CDR3, the full variable domain is DAMVIQNPRYQVTQFGKPVTLSCSQTLNHNVMYWYQQKSSQAPKLLFHYYDKDFNNEADTPDNFQSRRPNTSFCFLDIRSPGLGDTAMYLCATSIEYGGRTNEKLFFGSGTQLSVL.